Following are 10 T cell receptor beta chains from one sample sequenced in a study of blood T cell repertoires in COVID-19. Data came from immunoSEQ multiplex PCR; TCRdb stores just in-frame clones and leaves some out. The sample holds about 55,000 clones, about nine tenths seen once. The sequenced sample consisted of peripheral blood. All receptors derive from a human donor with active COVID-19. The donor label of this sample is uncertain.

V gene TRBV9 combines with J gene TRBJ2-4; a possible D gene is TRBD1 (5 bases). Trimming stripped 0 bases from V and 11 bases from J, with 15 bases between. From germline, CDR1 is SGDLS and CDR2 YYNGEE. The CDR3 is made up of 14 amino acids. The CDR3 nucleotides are TGTGCCAGCAGCGTAGCTACTGGGCAGGGTGTTCAGTACTTC. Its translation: CASSVATGQGVQYF.

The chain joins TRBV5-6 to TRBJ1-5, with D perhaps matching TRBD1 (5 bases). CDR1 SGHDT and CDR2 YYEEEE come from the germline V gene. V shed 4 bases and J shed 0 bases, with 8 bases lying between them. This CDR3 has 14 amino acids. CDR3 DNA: TGTGCCAGCAGCCAGGGCTATAGCAATCAGCCCCAGCATTTT. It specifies CASSQGYSNQPQHF.

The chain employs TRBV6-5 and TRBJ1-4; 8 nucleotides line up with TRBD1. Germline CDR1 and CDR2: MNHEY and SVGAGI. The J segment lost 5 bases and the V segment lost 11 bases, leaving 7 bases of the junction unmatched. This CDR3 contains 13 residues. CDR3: CAAGDRRNEKLFF. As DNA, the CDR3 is TGTGCCGCCGGGGACAGGAGAAATGAAAAACTGTTTTTT.

DNA for the CDR3: TGTGCCAGCAGCCCCACCCGGGGGAGATCCTACGAGCAGTACGTC. It yields the protein CASSPTRGRSYEQYV. The chain joins TRBV7-2 to TRBJ2-7; tentative D call: TRBD2 (6 bases). Trimming cost V 5 bases and J 1 base, with 15 bases left between them. This CDR3 contains 15 residues. Germline lookup yields CDR1 SGHTA and CDR2 FQGNSA.

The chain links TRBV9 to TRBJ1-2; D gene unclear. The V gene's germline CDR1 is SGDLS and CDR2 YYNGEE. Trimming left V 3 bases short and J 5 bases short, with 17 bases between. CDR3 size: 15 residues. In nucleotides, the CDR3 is TGTGCCAGCAGCGCGGCCCCTGGGCCAAGGTATGGCTACACCTTC. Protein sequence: CASSAAPGPRYGYTF.

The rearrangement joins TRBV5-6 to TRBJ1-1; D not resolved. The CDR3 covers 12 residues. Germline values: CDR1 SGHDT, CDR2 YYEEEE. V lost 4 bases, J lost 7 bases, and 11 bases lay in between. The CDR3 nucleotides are TGTGCCAGCAGCCGTCGCCCGAGTGAAGCTTTCTTT. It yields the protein CASSRRPSEAFF.

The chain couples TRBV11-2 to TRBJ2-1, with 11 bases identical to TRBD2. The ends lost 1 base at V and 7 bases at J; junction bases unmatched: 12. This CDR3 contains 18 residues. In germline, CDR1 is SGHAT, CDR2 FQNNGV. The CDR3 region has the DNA TGTGCCAGCAGCTTAGTTAGTGCGGCGGCTAGCGGGAGGAATGAGCAGTTCTTC. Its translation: CASSLVSAAASGRNEQFF.

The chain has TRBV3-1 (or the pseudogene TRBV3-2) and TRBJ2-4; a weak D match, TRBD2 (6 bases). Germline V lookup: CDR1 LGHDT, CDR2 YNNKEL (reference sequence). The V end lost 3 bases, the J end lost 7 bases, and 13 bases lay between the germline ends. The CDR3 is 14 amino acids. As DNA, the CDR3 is TGTGCCAGCAGCCAGCGGGATGGTTGGAACATTCAGTACTTC. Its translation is CASSQRDGWNIQYF.

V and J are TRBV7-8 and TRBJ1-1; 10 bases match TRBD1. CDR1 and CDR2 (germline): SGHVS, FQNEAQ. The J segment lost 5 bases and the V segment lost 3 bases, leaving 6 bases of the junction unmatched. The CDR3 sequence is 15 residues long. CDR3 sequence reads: CASSFKDRGQTEAFF. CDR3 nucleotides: TGTGCCAGCAGCTTTAAAGACAGGGGGCAGACTGAAGCTTTCTTT.

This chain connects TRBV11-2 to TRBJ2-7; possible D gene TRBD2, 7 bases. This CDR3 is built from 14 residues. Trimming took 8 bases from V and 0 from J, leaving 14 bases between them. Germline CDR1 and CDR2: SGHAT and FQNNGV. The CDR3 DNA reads TGTGCCAGCGGGGGGGCGGCCTCCTCCTACGAGCAGTACTTC. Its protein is CASGGAASSYEQYF.